This TCR beta chain was profiled in a study of cytomegalovirus exposure and HLA in healthy donors. Per germline, CDR1 SGHRS and CDR2 YFSETQ. This CDR3 contains 15 residues. V was pared by 3 bases and J by 13 bases, with 8 bases of the junction left unmatched. General study points: The Asian-associated ancestry cluster reportedly had fewer N-insertions than the approximately 670-donor mean in a later analysis.

This PCR relied on a set of 60 Vbeta primers and 13 Jbeta primers. The repertoire was sequenced with immunoSEQ multiplex PCR; TCRdb's copy has only in-frame clones and lacks some. Among approximately 100,000 clones listed, about 59% were seen once. Turning to this clone: Its antigen is unknown.

This TCR came from a man in his thirties or forties in good health and CMV-seropositive. V is TRBV5-1 and J is TRBJ1-6; 12 nucleotides match TRBD1. Material for sequencing was PBMCs. This CDR3 is CASSYLGGQGAPLHF. The CDR3 DNA reads as TGCGCCAGCAGCTACCTCGGGGGACAGGGGGCTCCCCTCCACTTT.